Sequencing of this T cell receptor (beta chain) was carried out in a study of graft-versus-host responses after intestinal transplantation. The authors processed graft tissue to release intraepithelial and lamina propria lymphocytes. The repertoire was sequenced with immunoSEQ multiplex PCR; TCRdb's copy has only in-frame clones and lacks some. Here the sample spans tens of thousands of clones, 60% to 85% being singletons. Trimming took 0 bases from V and 4 from J, leaving 16 bases between them. The CDR3 is 17 residues long. Per germline, CDR1 SGHRS and CDR2 YFSETQ. The chain couples TRBV5-1 to TRBJ2-2; D may be TRBD1 (5 bases). Here the sequenced sample was ileum tissue, taken 98 days after intestinal transplantation. This receptor was taken from a human patient who received an intestinal transplant, so some T cells may come from the graft donor. The CDR3 DNA is TGCGCCAGCAGCTTGGTGGGGCCAACCTCGGGCACCGGGGAGCTGTTTTTT. Translated: CASSLVGPTSGTGELFF.